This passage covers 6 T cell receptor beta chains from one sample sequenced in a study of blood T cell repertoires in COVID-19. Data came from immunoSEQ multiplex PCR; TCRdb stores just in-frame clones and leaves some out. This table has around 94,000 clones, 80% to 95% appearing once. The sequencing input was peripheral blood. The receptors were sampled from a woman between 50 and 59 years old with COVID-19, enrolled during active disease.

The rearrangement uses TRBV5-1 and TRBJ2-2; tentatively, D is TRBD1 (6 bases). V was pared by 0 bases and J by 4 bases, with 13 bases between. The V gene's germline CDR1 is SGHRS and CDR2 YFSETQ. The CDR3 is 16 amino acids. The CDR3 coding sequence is TGCGCCAGCAGCTTGGAGGGTTTCAGGGGCACCGGGGAGCTGTTTTTT. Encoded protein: CASSLEGFRGTGELFF.

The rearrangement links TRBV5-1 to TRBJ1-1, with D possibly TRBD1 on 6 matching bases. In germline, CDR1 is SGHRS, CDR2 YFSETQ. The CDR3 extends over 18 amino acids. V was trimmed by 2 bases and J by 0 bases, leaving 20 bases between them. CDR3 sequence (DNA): TGCGCCAGCAGCTTCCCCACGGGGAAGGGGGGGATGAACACTGAAGCTTTCTTT. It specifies CASSFPTGKGGMNTEAFF.

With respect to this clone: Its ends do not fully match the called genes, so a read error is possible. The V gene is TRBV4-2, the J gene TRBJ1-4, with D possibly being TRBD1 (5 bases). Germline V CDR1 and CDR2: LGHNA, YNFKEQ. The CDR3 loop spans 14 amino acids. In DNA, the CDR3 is TGTGCCAGCAGTCAAGGGGCGGGCGTCGGAAAACTGTTTTTT. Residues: CASSQGAGVGKLFF.

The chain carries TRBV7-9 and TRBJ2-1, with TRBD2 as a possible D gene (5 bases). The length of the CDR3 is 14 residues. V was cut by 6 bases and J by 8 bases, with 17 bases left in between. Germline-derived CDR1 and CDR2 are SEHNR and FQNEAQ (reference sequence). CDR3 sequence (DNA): TGTGCCAGCAGTTCCGCCCGGGGAAGGGATGAGCAGTTCTTC. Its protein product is CASSSARGRDEQFF.

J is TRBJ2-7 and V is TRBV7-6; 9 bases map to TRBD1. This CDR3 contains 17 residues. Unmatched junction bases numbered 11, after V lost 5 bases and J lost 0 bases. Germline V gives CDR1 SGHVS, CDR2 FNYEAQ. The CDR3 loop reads CASSQSAGTGFSYEQYF. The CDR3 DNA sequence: TGTGCCAGCAGCCAGTCAGCGGGGACAGGGTTCTCCTACGAGCAGTACTTC.

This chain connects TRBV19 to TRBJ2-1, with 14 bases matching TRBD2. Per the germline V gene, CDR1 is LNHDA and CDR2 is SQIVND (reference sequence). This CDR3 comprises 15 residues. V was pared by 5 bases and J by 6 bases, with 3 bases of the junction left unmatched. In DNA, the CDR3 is TGTGCCAGTAGTCGACTAGCGGGGGGGTTCAATGAGCAGTTCTTC. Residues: CASSRLAGGFNEQFF.